This T cell receptor beta chain was profiled in a study of blood T cell repertoires in COVID-19. As for the study in general: Samples came from the United States, Italy and Spain, spanning acute and convalescent COVID-19. From T cells, B-cell-depleted T cells, or PBMCs came the material, which was cDNA or gDNA.

Per the original methods: For nucleated cells, counts were estimated from reference gene primer amplification. Sequenced by immunoSEQ multiplex PCR; TCRdb stores in-frame clones only, minus some. V, J and clone size were drawn from that table, and D and trimming were deduced from the DNA. The table shows 200,000 to 300,000 clones, with under 85% occurring only once. Trimming cost V 0 bases and J 1 base, with 6 bases left between them. This CDR3 is 14 amino acids long. Germline-derived CDR1 and CDR2 are MNHNY and SVGAGI (reference sequence). Sequencing used peripheral blood. The chain employs TRBV6-6 and TRBJ1-1; tentative D call: TRBD1 (6 bases). The source is a human donor in a cohort sampled during active COVID-19. DNA of the CDR3: TGTGCCAGCAGTTACTCGGACAGGAACACTGAAGCTTTCTTT. It specifies CASSYSDRNTEAFF.